The text below deals with one TCR beta chain. This sample was included in a study of blood T cell repertoires in COVID-19. About the research overall: Sites across the United States, Italy and Spain contributed samples from acute and convalescent COVID-19. T cells, B-cell-depleted T cells, or PBMCs supplied cDNA or gDNA.

Patients in Seattle were enrolled during active infection, then followed longitudinally. This table comes from immunoSEQ multiplex PCR, and its TCRdb copy is limited to in-frame clones, with some not included. The sample has around 68,000 clones, more than 75% seen once. V was cut by 0 bases and J by 4 bases, with 7 bases left in between. The CDR3 loop spans 12 amino acids. Germline values: CDR1 GTSNPN, CDR2 SVGIG (reference sequence). This TCR was sampled from a man aged 40-55 years with COVID-19, enrolled during active disease. The sample taken for sequencing was peripheral blood. The V and J genes are TRBV30 and TRBJ2-7; maybe TRBD2 (5 bases). The CDR3, as DNA: TGTGCCTGGAGTGTTGAGGGTTACGAGCAGTACTTC. As protein: CAWSVEGYEQYF.